The 23 T cell receptor beta chains below all came from one sample that was sequenced in a study of regulatory T cells in long-lasting Graves disease (dated by TCRdb to about 2021). Receptor libraries were prepared by multiplex PCR. The data were produced on an Illumina HiSeq 4000. iRepertoire HTBI primers and Arm-PCR amplification of CDR3 regions were used to construct TCR beta libraries. The raw public reads went through TCRdb reprocessing: fastp at Q25, MiXCR clone calling, in-frame beta chains kept. Each CDR3 protein gets just one entry, which takes the most common genes and DNA from the rows behind it. The sample table lists approximately 400,000 distinct CDR3 sequences, 14% to 15% of them with a count of one. The ten largest clones add up to around 7.6% of the sample. According to the study, the label for this sample's time point signals: newly diagnosed GD, antithyroid drugs for less than 3 months. For both TCR sequencing and RNA sequencing, RNA was extracted from PBMCs in TRIzol.

The data were also submitted as part of a second study, on T cells in Graves' hyperthyroidism and ophthalmopathy.

Source: peripheral blood mononuclear cells (PBMCs), taken at new diagnosis, from a patient treated with antithyroid drugs. All receptors come from a woman aged 40 to 50 with Graves disease. Donor details come from another sample of the same person, matched by shared clones.

At least ten counts were recorded for this clonotype. The chain combines TRBV5-1 with TRBJ1-6; D not certain. In germline, CDR1 is SGHRS, CDR2 YFSETQ. The CDR3 spans 14 residues. Trimming pared 0 bases from V and 5 bases from J, leaving 6 bases between. Written as DNA, the CDR3 is TGCGCCAGCAGCTTGGGTGGAAATAATTCACCCCTCCACTTT. Amino acids: CASSLGGNNSPLHF. Variable domain in full (rest from reference TRBV5-1 and TRBJ1-6): KAGVTQTPRYLIKTRGQQVTLSCSPISGHRSVSWYQQTPGQGLQFLFEYFSETQRNKGNFPGRFSGRQFSNSRSEMNVSTLELGDSALYLCASSLGGNNSPLHFGNGTRLTVT.

This clonotype was seen repeatedly, ten times or more. V gene TRBV19 combines with J gene TRBJ1-4; TRBD1 aligns across 11 bases. Germline CDR1 LNHDA, CDR2 SQIVND (reference sequence). The CDR3 spans 15 residues. The junction had 2 bases not matched to a gene; V was cut back by 4 bases and J by 4 bases. The CDR3 sequence: CASSRTGGGNEKLFF. CDR3 in DNA: TGTGCCAGTAGTAGGACAGGGGGCGGTAATGAAAAACTGTTTTTT. Supplemented by reference TRBV19 and TRBJ1-4, the full variable domain reads DGGITQSPKYLFRKEGQNVTLSCEQNLNHDAMYWYRQDPGQGLRLIYYSQIVNDFQKGDIAEGYSVSREKKESFPLTVTSAQKNPTAFYLCASSRTGGGNEKLFFGSGTQLSVL.

The chain has TRBV9 and TRBJ2-1, with 8 bases lining up with TRBD2. Looked up from germline, CDR1 is SGDLS and CDR2 is YYNGEE. The CDR3 runs to 15 residues. V gave up 6 bases and J gave up 1 base; unmatched junction bases: 6. The CDR3 DNA follows: TGTGCCAGCACACCTAGCGGGCAATCCTACAATGAGCAGTTCTTC. It is translated as CASTPSGQSYNEQFF.

With respect to this clonotype: A much larger clone is a single base away; this may be a read error. This sequence joins TRBV28 and TRBJ1-2, with D tentatively TRBD1 (5 bases). Germline V CDR1 and CDR2: MDHEN, SYDVKM. The CDR3 is made up of 17 amino acids. The CDR3 reads CVSLGARALQENYGYTF. In DNA, the CDR3 is TGTGTCAGCTTGGGAGCTAGGGCCCTACAGGAGAACTATGGCTACACCTTC.

In this sample, this clonotype turned up a few times. The V gene is TRBV10-2, the J gene TRBJ2-2, with D perhaps matching TRBD2 (6 bases). Germline V gene data show CDR1 as WSHSY and CDR2 as SAAADI. The CDR3 loop spans 13 amino acids. With 5 bases removed from V and 9 bases from J, the gap between germline ends came to 13 bases. As DNA, the CDR3 is TGCGCCAGCAGTCCGGGGGACCTGCGGGAGCTGTTTTTT. This gives the protein CASSPGDLRELFF.

This clonotype has ten or more counts. The chain is built from TRBV12-3 or TRBV12-4 and TRBJ2-1, with D possibly matching TRBD2 (6 bases). The CDR3 has 14 amino acids. Trimming took off 8 bases at V and 4 bases at J, with 15 bases between the two ends. The CDR3 DNA reads as TGTGCCAGCGTTCGGACGGAGGGTTACAATGAGCAGTTCTTC. Encoded protein: CASVRTEGYNEQFF.

The table lists this clonotype with many counts. The V gene is TRBV20-1, the J gene TRBJ2-5; 12 positions agree with TRBD2. The CDR3 sequence is 17 residues long. Per germline, CDR1 DFQATT and CDR2 SNEGSKA (reference sequence). Germline trimming cut 3 bases from V and 4 bases from J; bases unmatched to any gene: 12. As DNA, the CDR3 is TGCAGTGCTAGCCCCCCCTCTAGCGGGAGGGCCGTAGAGACCCAGTACTTC. Amino acid sequence: CSASPPSSGRAVETQYF.

Comment on this clonotype: With a much larger clone just one base away, this may be a read error. The chain links TRBV20-1 to TRBJ2-3; D might be TRBD2 (5 bases). Germline CDR1 is DFQATT and CDR2 is SNEGSKA (reference sequence). The V end was cut by 7 bases, the J end by 3 bases, with 11 bases between. The CDR3 has 12 residues. The CDR3 reads CSVCGGTDTQYF. Written as DNA, the CDR3 is TGCAGTGTGTGCGGCGGGACAGATACGCAGTATTTT.

This clonotype has at least ten counts. This chain joins TRBV11-1 and TRBJ2-1; a weak D match, TRBD1 (5 bases). Germline assignment: CDR1 SGHAT and CDR2 FQDESV (reference sequence). CDR3 length: 16 amino acids. V lost 0 bases and J lost 7, with 16 bases in between. CDR3 nucleotides: TGTGCCAGCAGCTTAGCTCAGGGCTTGAGTAGAAATGAGCAGTTCTTC. Protein: CASSLAQGLSRNEQFF.

This clonotype was seen at least ten times. The rearrangement uses TRBV7-8 and TRBJ2-5; the D gene is possibly TRBD2 (7 bases). The V gene's germline CDR1 is SGHVS and CDR2 FQNEAQ. With 3 bases removed from V and 2 bases from J, the gap between germline ends came to 13 bases. The CDR3 totals 15 residues. CDR3 residues: CASSFNRGGQETQYF. CDR3 bases: TGTGCCAGCAGCTTCAATAGGGGGGGACAAGAGACCCAGTACTTC.

This clonotype was seen many times. The chain uses TRBV28 and TRBJ2-1, with 8 positions matching TRBD2. Germline CDR1 is MDHEN and CDR2 is SYDVKM. The V gene end was trimmed by 6 bases and the J gene end by 6 bases; junction bases not matched to a gene: 16. The CDR3 loop spans 17 amino acids. Here the CDR3 DNA reads TGTGCCAGCAGCCAATACCCCGGGACTAGGGGGAGCAATGAGCAGTTCTTC. Translated: CASSQYPGTRGSNEQFF.

In its sample, this clonotype was seen many times. The rearrangement uses TRBV28 and TRBJ2-4; D is perhaps TRBD1 (6 bases). Trimming pared 5 bases from V and 0 bases from J, leaving 14 bases between. The CDR3 extends over 16 amino acids. Per germline, CDR1 MDHEN and CDR2 SYDVKM. In DNA form, the CDR3 reads TGTGCCAGCAGTCAACAGGGATGGATAGCCAAAAACATTCAGTACTTC. Translated: CASSQQGWIAKNIQYF.

The chain has TRBV25-1 and TRBJ1-2, with 7 bases fitting TRBD1. Germline V CDR1 and CDR2: MGHDK, SYGVNS. The junction had 11 bases not matched to a gene; V was cut back by 8 bases and J by 5 bases. The length of the CDR3 is 14 residues. CDR3 in DNA: TGTGCCAGCGCCCTCGGGGGACAGCCTTATGGCTACACCTTC. It specifies CASALGGQPYGYTF.

A few counts support this clonotype. V gene TRBV6-5 combines with J gene TRBJ2-1; D unclear. The V gene lost 2 bases and the J gene lost 5 bases, with 7 bases spanning the gap. This CDR3 region has 13 residues. CDR1 is MNHEY, CDR2 SVGAGI, per germline. This chain's CDR3 is CASSYQVNNEQFF. CDR3 coding DNA: TGTGCCAGCAGTTACCAGGTGAACAATGAGCAGTTCTTC.

This clonotype was found many times. The chain couples TRBV20-1 to TRBJ1-6; D is undetermined. Germline CDR1 and CDR2: DFQATT and SNEGSKA (reference sequence). This CDR3 comprises 14 residues. Trimming stripped 0 bases from V and 9 bases from J, with 12 bases between. CDR3 bases: TGCAGTGCTAGAGATCTACTGGACGGTTCACCCCTCCACTTT. Translated: CSARDLLDGSPLHF.

This clonotype was seen many times. This chain joins TRBV9 and TRBJ1-2; D might be TRBD1 (6 bases). With 7 bases removed from V and 4 bases from J, the gap between germline ends came to 14 bases. In germline, CDR1 is SGDLS, CDR2 YYNGEE. The CDR3 has 13 residues. CDR3 in amino acids: CASFNLDSYGYTF. In nucleotides, the CDR3 is TGTGCCAGCTTCAACTTGGACAGCTATGGCTACACCTTC.

This clonotype has at least ten counts. The J gene is TRBJ2-7, the V gene TRBV11-2; D not certain. Trimming left V 7 bases short and J 2 bases short, with 9 bases between. Germline V gene data show CDR1 as SGHAT and CDR2 as FQNNGV. This CDR3 is 12 amino acids long. The chain's CDR3 is CASNEQTYEQYF. DNA of the CDR3: TGTGCCAGCAATGAACAGACCTACGAGCAGTACTTC. The entire variable domain, with the rest obtained from reference TRBV11-2 and TRBJ2-7, is as follows: EAGVAQSPRYKIIEKRQSVAFWCNPISGHATLYWYQQILGQGPKLLIQFQNNGVVDDSQLPKDRFSAERLKGVDSTLKIQPAKLEDSAVYLCASNEQTYEQYFGPGTRLTVT.

This clonotype showed up just a few times. One end of the junction is discordant with germline, which a read error may explain. The chain links TRBV7-7 to TRBJ2-5, with a tentative D call TRBD2 (6 bases). The germline CDR1 and CDR2 sequences are SSHAT and FNYEAQ (reference sequence). This CDR3 is built from 15 residues. The CDR3 nucleotides are TGTGCTAGCAGCCCCCGGGCGGGACTCCAAGAGACCCAGTACTTC. It yields the protein CASSPRAGLQETQYF.

This clonotype was detected a few times. The CDR3 is CASSSPLAGISSYNEQFF. CDR3 nucleotides: TGTGCCAGCAGCTCACCGCTAGCGGGGATTAGCTCCTACAATGAGCAGTTCTTC. The genes are TRBV7-9 and TRBJ2-1; TRBD2 aligns across 9 bases. Germline lookup yields CDR1 SEHNR and CDR2 FQNEAQ (reference sequence). The CDR3 spans 18 residues. After removal of 4 bases from V and 0 bases from J, the junction contained 10 bases not matched to a gene.

The table lists this clonotype with many counts. The chain recombines TRBV11-2 with TRBJ2-1, with D maybe TRBD1 (6 bases). This CDR3 contains 18 residues. Germline loops: CDR1 SGHAT, CDR2 FQNNGV. V gave up 0 bases and J gave up 5 bases, with 20 bases separating them. The CDR3 coding sequence is TGTGCCAGCAGCTTAGATCCCTTAACTATAACAGGGAACAATGAGCAGTTCTTC. Encoded protein: CASSLDPLTITGNNEQFF.

The table lists this clonotype with many counts. The chain joins TRBV27 to TRBJ2-3, with TRBD1 identical over 7 bases. CDR3 length: 16 residues. Germline V gives CDR1 MNHEY, CDR2 SMNVEV (reference sequence). After removal of 6 bases from V and 0 bases from J, the junction contained 9 bases not matched to a gene. The CDR3 loop reads CASRPTGVFSTDTQYF. CDR3 DNA: TGTGCCAGCAGACCCACAGGGGTGTTCAGCACAGATACGCAGTATTTT.

In this sample, this clonotype turned up many times. This chain links TRBV29-1 with TRBJ2-7; tentatively, D is TRBD2 (5 bases). Germline V gives CDR1 SQVTM, CDR2 ANQGSEA. V lost 3 bases and J 4 bases, leaving 10 bases between the germline ends. The CDR3 consists of 12 residues. CDR3 amino acids: CSVELASYEQYF. The CDR3 DNA follows: TGCAGCGTTGAGCTAGCTTCATACGAGCAGTACTTC.

This clonotype was recorded at least ten times. V usage is TRBV2 and J usage is TRBJ2-7; D call uncertain. The CDR3 loop spans 14 amino acids. The V gene lost 3 bases and the J gene lost 2 bases, with 11 bases spanning the gap. Germline-derived CDR1 and CDR2 are SNHLY and FYNNEI. The CDR3 protein is CASSDPGRAYEQYF. CDR3 DNA sequence: TGTGCCAGCAGTGATCCAGGCAGAGCCTACGAGCAGTACTTC.